A single sample gave rise to the 15 T cell receptor beta chains below, sequenced in a study of blood T cell repertoires in COVID-19. Clones were read by immunoSEQ multiplex PCR, and TCRdb kept only the in-frame ones, dropping some. The data contain tens of thousands of clones, over 75% of them singletons. Sample: peripheral blood. These receptors were collected from a man aged 55 to 70 with acute or convalescent COVID-19.

The chain links TRBV9 to TRBJ1-6; 8 positions match TRBD1. The CDR3 extends over 15 amino acids. The germline V gene encodes CDR1 SGDLS and CDR2 YYNGEE. V lost 0 bases and J lost 9; bases outside the gene matches: 5. The chain's CDR3 is CASSVAQGGTSPLHF. In DNA form, the CDR3 reads TGTGCCAGCAGCGTAGCACAGGGGGGAACTTCACCCCTCCACTTT.

The V and J genes are TRBV19 and TRBJ2-1; possible D gene TRBD2, 6 bases. The germline CDR1 and CDR2 sequences are LNHDA and SQIVND (reference sequence). Trimming shortened V by 7 bases and J by 4 bases, and 14 bases separated the two germline ends. CDR3 length: 14 amino acids. For the CDR3, the DNA is TGTGCCAGTAAGGGTCGAGCGGGTTACAATGAGCAGTTCTTC. This sequence encodes CASKGRAGYNEQFF.

The chain is built from TRBV7-2 and TRBJ1-1; D not certain. The germline V gene has CDR1 SGHTA and CDR2 FQGNSA. The CDR3 runs 13 residues. Between the trimmed V and J ends, which lost 5 bases and 11 bases, there was a span of 18 bases. The CDR3 here is CASSPPPRGGAFF. CDR3 DNA: TGTGCCAGCAGCCCCCCACCCCGGGGTGGTGCTTTCTTT.

In this sample, this clone turned up a few times. This chain joins TRBV6-5 and TRBJ1-1; tentatively, D is TRBD1 (5 bases). V lost 4 bases, J lost 10 bases, and 22 bases lay in between. The CDR3 is 15 amino acids. From germline, CDR1 is MNHEY and CDR2 SVGAGI. The CDR3 reads CASSSRRGAVLIAFF. The CDR3 DNA sequence: TGTGCCAGCAGTTCCCGGAGGGGCGCGGTACTGATAGCTTTCTTT.

The chain recombines TRBV11-3 with TRBJ2-3; D perhaps matches TRBD2 (5 bases). V dropped 1 base and J dropped 4 bases, with 9 bases sitting between them. The CDR3 spans 14 residues. The germline gives CDR1 SGHNT, CDR2 YENEEA. DNA for the CDR3: TGTGCCAGCAGCTTAGTTTCGGGATCAGATACGCAGTATTTT. Its translation is CASSLVSGSDTQYF. The variable domain in full, with the rest retrieved from reference TRBV11-3 and TRBJ2-3, is EAGVVQSPRYKIIEKKQPVAFWCNPISGHNTLYWYLQNLGQGPELLIRYENEEAVDDSQLPKDRFSAERLKGVDSTLKIQPAELGDSAVYLCASSLVSGSDTQYFGPGTRLTVL.

This clone was recorded only once. The CDR3 here is CASSLGGGGEKLFF. CDR3 nucleotide sequence: TGCGCCAGCAGCTTGGGAGGGGGCGGTGAAAAACTGTTTTTT. V usage is TRBV5-1 and J usage is TRBJ1-4, with 7 bases identical to TRBD1. Germline V gene lookup returns CDR1 SGHRS and CDR2 YFSETQ. CDR3 length: 14 amino acids. Trimming removed 0 bases from V and 7 bases from J; junction bases left unmatched: 3.

The chain uses TRBV7-2 and TRBJ2-2, with TRBD1 matching over 8 bases. The CDR3 sequence is 15 residues long. V shed 5 bases, J shed 0 bases, and the junction held 2 bases outside the gene matches. Germline assignment: CDR1 SGHTA and CDR2 FQGNSA. The CDR3 nucleotides read TGTGCCAGCAGCGAACAGGGGGCGAACACCGGGGAGCTGTTTTTT. Its translation: CASSEQGANTGELFF.

This chain joins TRBV11-2 and TRBJ2-5, with D maybe TRBD2 (6 bases). Looked up from germline, CDR1 is SGHAT and CDR2 is FQNNGV. The CDR3 contains 14 residues. Between the trimmed V and J ends, which lost 1 base and 5 bases, there was a span of 11 bases. CDR3 sequence reads: CASSLGLVGETQYF. For the CDR3, the DNA is TGTGCCAGCAGCTTAGGACTAGTCGGGGAGACCCAGTACTTC.

V gene TRBV5-1 combines with J gene TRBJ2-1; 11 bases are shared with TRBD2. The J segment lost 9 bases and the V segment lost 0 bases, leaving 5 bases of the junction unmatched. The length of the CDR3 is 15 residues. Germline loops: CDR1 SGHRS, CDR2 YFSETQ. The CDR3: CASSLGSGGVREQFF. CDR3 DNA: TGCGCCAGCAGCTTGGGTAGCGGGGGGGTTCGTGAGCAGTTCTTC.

V usage is TRBV6-5 and J usage is TRBJ1-3; D remains ambiguous. Germline V gene data show CDR1 as MNHEY and CDR2 as SVGAGI. The CDR3 is 14 residues long. Trimming took 10 bases from V and 0 from J, leaving 13 bases between them. CDR3 residues: CATSRVHSGNTIYF. The CDR3 nucleotides read TGTGCCACATCGCGGGTCCACTCTGGAAACACCATATATTTT.

This clone was found a few times. The chain is built from TRBV11-1 and TRBJ1-1; unclear D gene. This CDR3 comprises 13 residues. The germline V gene has CDR1 SGHAT and CDR2 FQDESV (reference sequence). Trimming pared 5 bases from V and 4 bases from J, leaving 11 bases between. CDR3 residues: CASSLLSSTEAFF. The CDR3 nucleotides are TGTGCCAGCAGCCTTCTTTCGAGCACTGAAGCTTTCTTT.

The V gene is TRBV5-5, the J gene TRBJ1-6; TRBD1 matches 9 bases. The CDR3 has 15 amino acids. Looked up from germline, CDR1 is SGHKS and CDR2 is YYEKEE (reference sequence). Losses at the gene ends were 2 bases for V and 8 bases for J; bases not matched to a gene: 5. CDR3 sequence: CASSFTGDRDSPLHF. The DNA for the CDR3 is TGTGCCAGCAGCTTTACCGGGGACAGGGATTCACCCCTCCACTTT.

This clone appeared a few times. The J gene is TRBJ1-2, the V gene TRBV28; a weak D match, TRBD1 (6 bases). The CDR3 contains 15 residues. Trimming removed 6 bases from V and 1 base from J, with 15 bases in between. Germline CDR1 MDHEN, CDR2 SYDVKM. The CDR3 bases are TGTGCCAGCAGAACAGGGCAGGGAAGTAACTATGGCTACACCTTC. Its translation is CASRTGQGSNYGYTF.

This clone was found a few times. The chain employs TRBV27 and TRBJ1-2; D call uncertain. V was cut by 5 bases and J by 7 bases, with 17 bases left in between. This CDR3 region has 14 residues. CDR1 and CDR2 (germline): MNHEY, SMNVEV (reference sequence). The CDR3 bases are TGTGCCAGCAGTCCCCTCGGGTTTGACGGTGGCTACACCTTC. It encodes CASSPLGFDGGYTF.

This clone was seen a handful of times. The rearrangement links TRBV5-1 to TRBJ2-1; D ambiguous. The CDR3 totals 14 residues. Germline V lookup: CDR1 SGHRS, CDR2 YFSETQ. V lost 4 bases and J 0 bases, leaving 8 bases between the germline ends. The CDR3: CASSGYSSYNEQFF. The CDR3 DNA sequence: TGCGCCAGCAGCGGATACAGCTCCTACAATGAGCAGTTCTTC.